This TCR beta chain came from a study of shared clonotypes between healthy human individuals. Sequencing was performed with immunoSEQ multiplex PCR; in TCRdb, only in-frame clones are kept and a portion is missing. Of about 680,000 clones in the sample, approximately 90% are singletons; the top ten hold 24%. The CDR3 consists of 15 residues. In germline, CDR1 is MNHEY, CDR2 SMNVEV (reference sequence). V shed 3 bases and J 2 bases; nucleotides not matched to a gene: 4. Naive CD8 populations comprised CD45RO-negative cells positively selected for CCR7, excluding terminally differentiated effector memory CD45RA+ cells.

V and J are TRBV27 and TRBJ2-3; TRBD2 matches 8 bases. The sample taken for sequencing was naive CD8+ T cells sorted from blood. The TCR originated in a man aged 25 to 45 in good health. The CDR3 bases are TGTGCCAGCAGTTTGCTAGCGGGCAACACAGATACGCAGTATTTT. Translation: CASSLLAGNTDTQYF.